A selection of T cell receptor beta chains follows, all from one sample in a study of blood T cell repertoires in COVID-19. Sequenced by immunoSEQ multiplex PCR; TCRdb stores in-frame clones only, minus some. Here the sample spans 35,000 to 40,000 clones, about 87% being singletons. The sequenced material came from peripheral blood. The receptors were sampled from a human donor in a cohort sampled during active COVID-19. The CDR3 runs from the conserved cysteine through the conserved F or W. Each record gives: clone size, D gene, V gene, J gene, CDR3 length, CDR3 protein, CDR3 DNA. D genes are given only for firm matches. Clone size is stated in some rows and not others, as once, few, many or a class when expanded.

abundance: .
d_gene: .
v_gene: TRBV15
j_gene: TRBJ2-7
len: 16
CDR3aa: CATSRDHSATGGEQYF
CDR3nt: TGTGCCACCAGCAGAGATCATAGCGCTACCGGAGGCGAGCAGTACTTC

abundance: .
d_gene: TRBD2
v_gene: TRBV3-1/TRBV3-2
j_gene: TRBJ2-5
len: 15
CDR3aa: CASRGLAGAQETQYF
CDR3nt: TGTGCCAGCAGGGGACTAGCGGGGGCCCAAGAGACCCAGTACTTC

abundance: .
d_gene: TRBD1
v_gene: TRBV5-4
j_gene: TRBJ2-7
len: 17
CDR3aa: CASSSAVTGAKNYEQYF
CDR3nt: TGTGCCAGCAGCTCGGCCGTTACAGGGGCGAAGAACTACGAGCAGTACTTC

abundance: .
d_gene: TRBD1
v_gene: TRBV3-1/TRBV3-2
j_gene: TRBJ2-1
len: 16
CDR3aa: CASSRGGSSSYNEQFF
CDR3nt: TGTGCCAGCAGCCGAGGGGGCAGTAGCTCCTACAATGAGCAGTTCTTC

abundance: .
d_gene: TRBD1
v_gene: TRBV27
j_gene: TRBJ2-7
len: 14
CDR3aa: CASSPGTGKYEQYF
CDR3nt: TGTGCCAGCAGTCCTGGGACAGGGAAGTACGAGCAGTACTTC

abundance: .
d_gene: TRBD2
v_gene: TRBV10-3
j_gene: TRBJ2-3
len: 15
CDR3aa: CAIRTGLASTDTQYF
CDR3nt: TGTGCCATCAGGACGGGACTAGCGAGCACAGATACGCAGTATTTT

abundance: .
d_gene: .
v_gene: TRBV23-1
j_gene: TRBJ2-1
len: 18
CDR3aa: CASRPRKTESTPYNEQFF
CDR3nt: TGCGCCAGCAGACCCAGAAAAACAGAGAGTACCCCCTACAATGAGCAGTTCTTC

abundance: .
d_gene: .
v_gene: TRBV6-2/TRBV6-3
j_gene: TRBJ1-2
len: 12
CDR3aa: CASSLSGYGYTF
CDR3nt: TGTGCCAGCAGTTTATCGGGATATGGCTACACCTTC

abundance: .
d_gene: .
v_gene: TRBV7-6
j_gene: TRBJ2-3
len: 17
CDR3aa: CASSLLDAGATPGTQYF
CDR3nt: TGTGCCAGCAGCTTATTGGACGCGGGGGCCACCCCCGGTACGCAGTATTTT

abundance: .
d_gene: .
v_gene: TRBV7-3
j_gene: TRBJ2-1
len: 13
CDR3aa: CASSLGGVNEQFF
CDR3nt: TGTGCCAGCAGCTTAGGGGGCGTCAATGAGCAGTTCTTC

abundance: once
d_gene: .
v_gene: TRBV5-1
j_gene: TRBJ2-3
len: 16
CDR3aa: CASSPRTASSTDTQYF
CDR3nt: TGCGCCAGCAGCCCCCGGACAGCCTCTAGCACAGATACGCAGTATTTT

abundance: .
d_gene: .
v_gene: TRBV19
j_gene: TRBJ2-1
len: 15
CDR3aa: CASSPWAGMNGEQFF
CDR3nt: TGTGCCAGTAGCCCCTGGGCGGGCATGAACGGTGAGCAGTTCTTC

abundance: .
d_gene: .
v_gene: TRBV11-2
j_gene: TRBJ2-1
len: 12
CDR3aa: CASSLVENEQFF
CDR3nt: TGTGCCAGCAGCTTAGTAGAGAATGAGCAGTTCTTC

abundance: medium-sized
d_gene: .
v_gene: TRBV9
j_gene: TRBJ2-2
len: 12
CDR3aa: CASSLNTGELFF
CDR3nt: TGTGCCAGCAGCTTAAACACCGGGGAGCTGTTTTTT

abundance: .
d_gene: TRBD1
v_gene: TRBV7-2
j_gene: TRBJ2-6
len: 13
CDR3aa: CASSQQTGVVLTF
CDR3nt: TGTGCCAGCAGCCAACAGACAGGGGTAGTCCTGACTTTC

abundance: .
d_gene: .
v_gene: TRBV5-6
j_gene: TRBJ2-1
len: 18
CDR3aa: CASSWPGSSKSSYNEQFF
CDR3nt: TGTGCCAGCAGCTGGCCTGGTTCTAGCAAAAGCTCCTACAATGAGCAGTTCTTC

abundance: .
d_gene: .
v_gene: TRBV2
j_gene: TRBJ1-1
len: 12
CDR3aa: CASARSYTEAFF
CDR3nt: TGTGCCAGCGCGCGTAGTTACACTGAAGCTTTCTTT

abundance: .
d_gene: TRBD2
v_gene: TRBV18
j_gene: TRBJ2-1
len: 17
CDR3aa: CASSPSLPSGGYNEQFF
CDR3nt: TGTGCCAGCTCACCATCCCTCCCTAGCGGGGGTTACAATGAGCAGTTCTTC

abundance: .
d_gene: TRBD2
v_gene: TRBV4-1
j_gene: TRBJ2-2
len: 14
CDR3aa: CASRIDRTSGELFF
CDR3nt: TGCGCCAGCAGAATTGATCGGACTAGCGGGGAGCTGTTTTTT

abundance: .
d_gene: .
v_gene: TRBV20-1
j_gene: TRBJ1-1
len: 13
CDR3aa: CSASRRAYTEAFF
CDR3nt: TGCAGTGCTAGTCGGAGAGCCTACACTGAAGCTTTCTTT

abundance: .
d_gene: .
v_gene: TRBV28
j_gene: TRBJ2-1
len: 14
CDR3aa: CASRSGTPYNEQFF
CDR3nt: TGTGCCAGCAGGAGCGGCACGCCCTACAATGAGCAGTTCTTC

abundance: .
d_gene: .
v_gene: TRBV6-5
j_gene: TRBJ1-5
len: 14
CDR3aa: CATFGWVSNQPQHF
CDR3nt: TGTGCCACCTTCGGGTGGGTTAGCAATCAGCCCCAGCATTTT

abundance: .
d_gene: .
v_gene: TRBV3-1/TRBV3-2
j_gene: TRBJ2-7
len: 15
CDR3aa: CASSQDPGIVDEQYF
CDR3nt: TGTGCCAGCAGCCAAGATCCAGGGATAGTCGACGAGCAGTACTTC

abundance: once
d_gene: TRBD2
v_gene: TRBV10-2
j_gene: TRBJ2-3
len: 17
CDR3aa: CASSRGSGGFGTDTQYF
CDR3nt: TGCGCCAGCAGTCGGGGCAGCGGGGGGTTCGGAACAGATACGCAGTATTTT

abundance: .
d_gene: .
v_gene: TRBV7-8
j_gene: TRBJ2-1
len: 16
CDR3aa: CASSLTRWELGGEQFF
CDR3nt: TGTGCCAGCAGCCTGACTAGGTGGGAGTTGGGGGGTGAGCAGTTCTTC

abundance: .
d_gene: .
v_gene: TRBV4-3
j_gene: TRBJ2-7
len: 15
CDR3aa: CASSQDSGGGNEQYF
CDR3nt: TGCGCCAGCAGCCAAGACTCAGGGGGAGGTAACGAGCAGTACTTC

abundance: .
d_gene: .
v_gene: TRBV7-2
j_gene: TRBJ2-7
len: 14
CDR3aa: CASSSKRYSYEQYF
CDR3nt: TGTGCCAGCAGCTCGAAGCGGTACTCCTACGAGCAGTACTTC

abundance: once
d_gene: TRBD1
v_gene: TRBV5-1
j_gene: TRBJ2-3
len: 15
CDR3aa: CASSRLGPGGDTQYF
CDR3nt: TGCGCCAGCAGCCGTCTCGGACCAGGGGGAGATACGCAGTATTTT

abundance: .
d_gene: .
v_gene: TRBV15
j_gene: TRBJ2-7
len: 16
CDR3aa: CATSRVRGSGEYEQYF
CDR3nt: TGTGCCACCAGCAGGGTTCGCGGATCTGGAGAGTACGAGCAGTACTTC

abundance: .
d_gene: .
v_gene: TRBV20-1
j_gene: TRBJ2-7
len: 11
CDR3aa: CSSRLAYEQYF
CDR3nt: TGCAGCTCGAGGCTAGCTTACGAGCAGTACTTC

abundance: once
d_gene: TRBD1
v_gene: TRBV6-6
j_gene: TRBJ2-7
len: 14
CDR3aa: CASSTSRDRREQYF
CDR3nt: TGTGCCAGCAGTACATCTCGGGACAGACGCGAGCAGTACTTC

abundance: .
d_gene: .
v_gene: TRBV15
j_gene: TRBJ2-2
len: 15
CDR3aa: CATSPQLVNTGELFF
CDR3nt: TGTGCCACCAGCCCCCAACTAGTAAACACCGGGGAGCTGTTTTTT

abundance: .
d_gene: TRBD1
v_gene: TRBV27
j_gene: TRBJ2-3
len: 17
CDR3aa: CASSSTGTGGSTDTQYF
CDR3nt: TGTGCCAGCAGTTCCACCGGGACAGGGGGCAGCACAGATACGCAGTATTTT

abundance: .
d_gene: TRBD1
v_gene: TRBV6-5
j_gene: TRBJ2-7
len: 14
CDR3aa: CASSWGTGGYEQYF
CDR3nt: TGTGCCAGCAGCTGGGGGACAGGGGGCTACGAGCAGTACTTC

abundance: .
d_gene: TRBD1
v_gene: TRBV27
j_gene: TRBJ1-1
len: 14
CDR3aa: CASSWDRRVTEAFF
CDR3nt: TGTGCCAGCAGTTGGGACAGAAGAGTTACTGAAGCTTTCTTT

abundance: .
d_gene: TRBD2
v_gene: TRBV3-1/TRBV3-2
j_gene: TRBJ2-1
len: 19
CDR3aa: CASSYSSGTSRPRGVEQFF
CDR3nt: TGTGCCAGCAGCTACAGTTCCGGGACTAGCAGGCCCCGTGGGGTAGAGCAGTTCTTC

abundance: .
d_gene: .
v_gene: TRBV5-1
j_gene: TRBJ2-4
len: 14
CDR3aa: CASRATLAKNIQYF
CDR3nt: TGCGCCAGCAGGGCAACCTTAGCCAAAAACATTCAGTACTTC

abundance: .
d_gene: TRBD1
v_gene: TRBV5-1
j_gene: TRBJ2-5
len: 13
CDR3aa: CASSKGARETQYF
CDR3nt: TGCGCCAGCAGTAAGGGGGCCCGAGAGACCCAGTACTTC

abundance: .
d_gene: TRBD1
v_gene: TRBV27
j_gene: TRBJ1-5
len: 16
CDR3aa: CASSFSGQGGNQPQHF
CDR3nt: TGTGCCAGCAGTTTTTCGGGGCAGGGGGGCAATCAGCCCCAGCATTTT

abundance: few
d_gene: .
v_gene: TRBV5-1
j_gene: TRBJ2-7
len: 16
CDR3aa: CASSLVGGDRSYEQYF
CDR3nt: TGCGCCAGCAGCTTGGTCGGGGGGGACAGATCCTACGAGCAGTACTTC

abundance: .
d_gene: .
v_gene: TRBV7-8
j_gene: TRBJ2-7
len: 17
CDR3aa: CASSLAISGTVTREQYF
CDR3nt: TGTGCCAGCAGCTTAGCCATTAGCGGGACAGTCACCCGCGAGCAGTACTTC

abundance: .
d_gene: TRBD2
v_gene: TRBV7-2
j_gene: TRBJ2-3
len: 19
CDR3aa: CASSLVSGTSGIVTDTQYF
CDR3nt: TGTGCCAGCAGCTTAGTGTCAGGGACTAGCGGGATTGTCACAGATACGCAGTATTTT

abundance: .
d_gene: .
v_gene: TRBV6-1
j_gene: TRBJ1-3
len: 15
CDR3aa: CASSEARFAGNTIYF
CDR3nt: TGTGCCAGCAGTGAAGCCCGGTTTGCGGGAAACACCATATATTTT

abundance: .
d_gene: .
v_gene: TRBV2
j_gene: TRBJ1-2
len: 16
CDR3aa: CASNTREAGEYYGYTF
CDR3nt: TGTGCCAGCAACACCCGGGAGGCAGGGGAGTATTACGGCTACACCTTC

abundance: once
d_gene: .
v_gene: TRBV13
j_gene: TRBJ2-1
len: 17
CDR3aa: CASSPRGRGTGRNEQFF
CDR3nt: TGTGCCAGCAGCCCTAGAGGGAGGGGGACAGGTCGGAATGAGCAGTTCTTC

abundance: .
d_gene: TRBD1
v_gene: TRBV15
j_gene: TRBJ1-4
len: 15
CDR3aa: CATSRDQGVYEKLFF
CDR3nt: TGTGCCACCAGCAGAGATCAGGGGGTATATGAAAAACTGTTTTTT

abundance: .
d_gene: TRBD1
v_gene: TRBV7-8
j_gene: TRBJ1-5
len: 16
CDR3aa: CASSADRGLRNQPQHF
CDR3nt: TGTGCCAGCAGCGCTGACAGGGGCTTACGCAATCAGCCCCAGCATTTT

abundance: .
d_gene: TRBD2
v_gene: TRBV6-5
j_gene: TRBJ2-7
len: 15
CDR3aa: CASSHGSGGSYEQYF
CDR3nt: TGTGCCAGCAGCCATGGTAGCGGGGGCTCCTACGAGCAGTACTTC

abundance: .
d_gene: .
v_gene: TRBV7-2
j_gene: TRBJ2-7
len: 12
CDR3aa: CASSLVLYEQYF
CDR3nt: TGTGCCAGCAGCTTAGTTTTATACGAGCAGTACTTC

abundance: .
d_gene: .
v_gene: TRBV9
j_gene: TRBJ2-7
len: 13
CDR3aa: CASSTRSPHEQYF
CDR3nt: TGTGCCAGCAGTACAAGGAGCCCCCACGAGCAGTACTTC

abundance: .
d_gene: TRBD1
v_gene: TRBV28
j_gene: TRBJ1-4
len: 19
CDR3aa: CASSKPPGTGIATNEKLFF
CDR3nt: TGTGCCAGCAGCAAGCCGCCGGGGACAGGGATAGCAACTAATGAAAAACTGTTTTTT

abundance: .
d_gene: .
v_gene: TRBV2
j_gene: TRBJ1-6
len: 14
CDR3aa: CASRLGQGLSPLHF
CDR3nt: TGTGCCAGCAGGCTCGGGCAGGGACTTTCACCCCTCCACTTT

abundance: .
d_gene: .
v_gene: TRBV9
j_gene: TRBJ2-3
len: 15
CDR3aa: CASGKRSSSTDTQYF
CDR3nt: TGTGCCAGCGGGAAGCGGAGCTCTAGCACAGATACGCAGTATTTT

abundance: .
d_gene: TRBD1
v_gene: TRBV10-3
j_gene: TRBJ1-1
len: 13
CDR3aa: CAISGQGNTEAFF
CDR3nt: TGTGCCATCAGTGGACAGGGGAACACTGAAGCTTTCTTT

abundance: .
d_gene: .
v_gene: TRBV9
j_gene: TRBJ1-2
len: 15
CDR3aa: CASSPRPNTGYGYTF
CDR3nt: TGTGCCAGCAGCCCTCGACCAAACACAGGGTATGGCTACACCTTC

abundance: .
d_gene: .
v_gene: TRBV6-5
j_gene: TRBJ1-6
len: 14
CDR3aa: CASSYGGGDSPLHF
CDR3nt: TGTGCCAGCAGTTACGGCGGGGGAGATTCACCCCTCCACTTT

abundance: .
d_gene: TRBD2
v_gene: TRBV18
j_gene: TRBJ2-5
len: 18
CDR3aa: CASSPGLAGFNHQETQYF
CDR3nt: TGTGCCAGCTCACCAGGACTAGCGGGGTTCAATCACCAAGAGACCCAGTACTTC